The present T cell receptor (beta chain) was sequenced within a study of blood T cell repertoires in COVID-19. In the study overall: COVID-19 samples from acute and convalescent phases originated in the United States, Italy and Spain. Nucleic acid was either cDNA or gDNA, and it came from T cells, B-cell-depleted T cells, or PBMCs.

In the original processing: It was from reference gene primer amplification that nucleated cell counts were estimated. The method was immunoSEQ multiplex PCR; TCRdb's version includes in-frame clones alone and lacks a portion of them. V and J calls and clone size are those listed in that table; D and trimming were worked out from the DNA. The sample records around 270,000 clones, more than 85% being singletons. The sequenced sample consisted of peripheral blood. This clonotype was sampled from a person in their late teens or twenties with COVID-19, enrolled during active disease.

CDR3 region: CASTRDYSYEQYF. CDR3 DNA: TGTGCCAGCACCCGGGACTACTCCTACGAGCAGTACTTC. The genes are TRBV12-3 or TRBV12-4 and TRBJ2-7, with 7 nucleotides matching TRBD2. The CDR3 runs 13 residues. V was clipped by 7 bases and J by 0 bases; unmatched bases: 3.